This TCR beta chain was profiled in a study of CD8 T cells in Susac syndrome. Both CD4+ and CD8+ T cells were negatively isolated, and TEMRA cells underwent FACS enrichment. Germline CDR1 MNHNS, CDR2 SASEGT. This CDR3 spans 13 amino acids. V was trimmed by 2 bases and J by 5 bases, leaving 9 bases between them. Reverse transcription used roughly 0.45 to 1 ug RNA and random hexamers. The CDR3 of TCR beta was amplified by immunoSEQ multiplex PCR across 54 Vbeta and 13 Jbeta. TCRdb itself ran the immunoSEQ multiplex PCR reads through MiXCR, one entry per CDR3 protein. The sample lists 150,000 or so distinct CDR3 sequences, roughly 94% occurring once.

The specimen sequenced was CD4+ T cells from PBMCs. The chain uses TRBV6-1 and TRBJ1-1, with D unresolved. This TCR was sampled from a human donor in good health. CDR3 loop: CASSEYMGTEAFF. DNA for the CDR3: TGTGCCAGCAGTGAATACATGGGGACTGAAGCTTTCTTT.